The 22 T cell receptor beta chains below were found in one sample sequenced in a study of cytotoxic CD8 clonotypes in ibrutinib-treated CLL. Method: immunoSEQ multiplex PCR; TCRdb's copy keeps in-frame clones and lacks some. The sample has 150,000 or so clones, 88% seen once. Here the sequenced sample was PBMCs, taken at disease progression, from a patient treated with ibrutinib. Receptors originate from a human donor with chronic lymphocytic leukemia.

The chain uses TRBV19 and TRBJ2-3, with D tentatively TRBD1 (5 bases). V dropped 5 bases and J dropped 0 bases, with 9 bases sitting between them. This CDR3 region has 14 residues. Germline V gene lookup returns CDR1 LNHDA and CDR2 SQIVND (reference sequence). The CDR3 region is CASSGAGSTDTQYF. The CDR3 bases are TGTGCCAGTAGTGGAGCAGGGAGCACAGATACGCAGTATTTT.

The chain couples TRBV6-1 to TRBJ2-6; 7 nucleotides align to TRBD2. The CDR3 sequence is 16 residues long. Germline V gene lookup returns CDR1 MNHNS and CDR2 SASEGT. The J segment lost 4 bases and the V segment lost 2 bases, leaving 5 bases of the junction unmatched. This CDR3 is CASSEWRGTGANVLTF. The CDR3 DNA reads TGTGCCAGCAGTGAATGGCGGGGGACCGGGGCCAACGTCCTGACTTTC.

The chain combines TRBV27 with TRBJ1-1, with TRBD1 identical over 7 bases. V lost 4 bases to trimming and J lost 6 bases; unmatched junction nucleotides: 11. The CDR3 runs to 15 residues. Germline values: CDR1 MNHEY, CDR2 SMNVEV (reference sequence). The CDR3 nucleotides read TGTGCCAGCAGTTCCCTCGGGACAGCTCTCCCTGAAGCTTTCTTT. Encoded protein: CASSSLGTALPEAFF.

This clone showed up just once. The rearrangement links TRBV19 to TRBJ1-1; maybe TRBD1 (5 bases). Germline CDR1 reads LNHDA; CDR2 reads SQIVND (reference sequence). This CDR3 contains 15 residues. V lost 9 bases, J lost 0 bases, and 17 bases lay in between. The CDR3 reads CASIDFGHLNTEAFF. As DNA, the CDR3 is TGTGCCAGCATTGACTTCGGACACCTGAACACTGAAGCTTTCTTT.

The V call is TRBV15, the J call TRBJ1-1, with unresolved D. Trimming pared 3 bases from V and 6 bases from J, leaving 11 bases between. Germline assignment: CDR1 LNHNV and CDR2 YYDKDF (reference sequence). The CDR3 is 13 residues long. The CDR3 loop is CATSSGSGAEAFF. For the CDR3, the DNA is TGTGCCACCAGCAGCGGGTCGGGTGCTGAAGCTTTCTTT.

The sample holds one count of this clone. This sequence joins TRBV11-2 and TRBJ2-2; no reliable D call. Per the germline V gene, CDR1 is SGHAT and CDR2 is FQNNGV. Trimming cost V 8 bases and J 6 bases, with 13 bases left between them. There are 13 residues in the CDR3. This CDR3 reads CASVVHLAGELFF. The CDR3 nucleotides read TGTGCCAGCGTCGTACATTTGGCCGGGGAGCTGTTTTTT.

The V and J genes are TRBV11-1 and TRBJ1-2; D is ambiguous. This CDR3 has 15 residues. Trimming took off 1 base at V and 6 bases at J, with 15 bases between the two ends. Germline V gene lookup returns CDR1 SGHAT and CDR2 FQDESV (reference sequence). The DNA for the CDR3 is TGTGCCAGCAGCTTAGTAGGGCAGAGGCCGGATGGCTACACCTTC. Encoded protein: CASSLVGQRPDGYTF.

The V call is TRBV7-2, the J call TRBJ2-2; D is unclear. Germline V CDR1 and CDR2: SGHTA, FQGNSA. The CDR3 is made up of 15 amino acids. V lost 0 bases and J 0 bases, leaving 5 bases between the germline ends. CDR3 sequence reads: CASSLARTNTGELFF. DNA for the CDR3: TGTGCCAGCAGCTTAGCCCGGACGAACACCGGGGAGCTGTTTTTT.

The J gene is TRBJ2-3, the V gene TRBV15, with D possibly matching TRBD2 (6 bases). Between the trimmed V and J ends, which lost 5 bases and 0 bases, there was a span of 15 bases. Germline CDR1 LNHNV, CDR2 YYDKDF (reference sequence). This CDR3 contains 16 residues. Here the CDR3 reads CATSSKWGTSTDTQYF. The CDR3 nucleotides read TGTGCCACCAGCTCAAAGTGGGGGACTAGCACAGATACGCAGTATTTT.

V is TRBV6-5 and J is TRBJ1-1, with D uncertain. Per the germline V gene, CDR1 is MNHEY and CDR2 is SVGAGI. Deletions cut 2 bases from V and 2 bases from J, with 9 bases between. This CDR3 is built from 14 residues. The CDR3 is CASSYERRNTEAFF. Written as DNA, the CDR3 is TGTGCCAGCAGTTACGAGAGACGAAACACTGAAGCTTTCTTT.

This chain uses TRBV11-3 with TRBJ2-1, with 11 bases fitting TRBD2. The CDR3 sequence is 17 residues long. Losses at the gene ends were 5 bases for V and 0 bases for J; bases not matched to a gene: 6. Looked up from germline, CDR1 is SGHNT and CDR2 is YENEEA. CDR3 bases: TGTGCCAGCAGCCCAAGGACTAGCGGGCGCTCCTACAATGAGCAGTTCTTC. Encoded protein: CASSPRTSGRSYNEQFF.

This sequence joins TRBV7-8 and TRBJ1-5, with D uncertain. Per germline, CDR1 SGHVS and CDR2 FQNEAQ. V shed 5 bases and J shed 3 bases, with 14 bases lying between them. The CDR3 length is 15 residues. This chain's CDR3 is CASSPSLSVNQPQHF. CDR3 sequence (DNA): TGTGCCAGCAGCCCCTCCCTTTCGGTCAATCAGCCCCAGCATTTT.

The chain carries TRBV7-8 and TRBJ1-4, with TRBD1 matching 11 bases. V trimming: 5 bases; J trimming: 14 bases; junction bases outside the gene matches: 7. CDR3 size: 13 residues. Germline V gene data show CDR1 as SGHVS and CDR2 as FQNEAQ. The CDR3, as DNA: TGTGCCAGCAGCCTGGACAGGGGGCGTGGGCTGTTTTTT. Translating it yields CASSLDRGRGLFF.

The chain uses TRBV7-2 and TRBJ1-1; no reliable D call. Germline CDR1 SGHTA, CDR2 FQGNSA. This CDR3 region has 13 residues. V shed 5 bases and J shed 1 base, with 8 bases lying between them. This CDR3 is CASSVNRNTEAFF. The CDR3 DNA reads TGTGCCAGCAGCGTAAACAGGAACACTGAAGCTTTCTTT.

This sequence joins TRBV7-8 and TRBJ1-5; the D gene is possibly TRBD1 (5 bases). V lost 5 bases, J lost 1 base, and 15 bases lay in between. This CDR3 region has 16 residues. Germline V CDR1 and CDR2: SGHVS, FQNEAQ. The CDR3 nucleotides read TGTGCCAGCAGCGGCGGGGGTGGGGGAAGCAATCAGCCCCAGCATTTT. Translation: CASSGGGGGSNQPQHF.

The rearrangement links TRBV30 to TRBJ2-1, with D unclear. The CDR3 totals 14 residues. Germline CDR1 is GTSNPN and CDR2 is SVGIG (reference sequence). Trimming took off 0 bases at V and 7 bases at J, with 13 bases between the two ends. The CDR3 spells CAWSVPGMRNEQFF. The CDR3 coding sequence is TGTGCCTGGAGTGTACCTGGGATGAGGAATGAGCAGTTCTTC.

In the case of this clone: The sample carries other DNA sequences with the same CDR3. J is TRBJ2-7 and V is TRBV7-2; D might be TRBD2 (5 bases). There are 14 residues in the CDR3. Germline CDR1 reads SGHTA; CDR2 reads FQGNSA. Trimming took 5 bases from V and 4 from J, leaving 15 bases between them. CDR3 in DNA: TGTGCCAGCAGCCCCCTAGCTGGACCATACGAGCAGTACTTC. It yields the protein CASSPLAGPYEQYF.

This chain connects TRBV4-2 to TRBJ2-1, with D perhaps TRBD2 (5 bases). Looked up from germline, CDR1 is LGHNA and CDR2 is YNFKEQ. The CDR3 is 15 amino acids. With 0 bases removed from V and 5 bases from J, the gap between germline ends came to 11 bases. The CDR3 is CASSQDIGIHNEQFF. As DNA, the CDR3 is TGTGCCAGCAGCCAAGATATCGGGATTCACAATGAGCAGTTCTTC.

This rearrangement joins TRBV10-3 to TRBJ2-1, with 8 bases matching TRBD1. J was trimmed by 0 bases and V by 0 bases; bases with no gene match: 10. Germline V lookup: CDR1 ENHRY, CDR2 SYGVKD. There are 19 residues in the CDR3. The CDR3 DNA follows: TGTGCCATCAGTGAGTCGGTGGGACAGACAGGGGCCTCCTACAATGAGCAGTTCTTC. Amino acid sequence: CAISESVGQTGASYNEQFF.

This chain uses TRBV4-3 with TRBJ2-3, with 11 bases identical to TRBD2. Germline V gene sequence: CDR1 LGHNA, CDR2 YSLEER. The CDR3 is 16 amino acids. V lost 4 bases, J lost 0 bases, and 3 bases stayed unmatched. CDR3 bases: TGCGCCAGCAGCCGACTAGCGGGGACCAGCACAGATACGCAGTATTTT. Translating gives CASSRLAGTSTDTQYF.

V is TRBV9 and J is TRBJ2-5; 8 bases map to TRBD2. CDR3 length equals 15 residues. The germline V gene has CDR1 SGDLS and CDR2 YYNGEE. J lost 4 bases, V lost 0 bases, and 5 bases had no gene match. CDR3 DNA: TGTGCCAGCAGCGTAGATGGGCGGGAGGTAGAGACCCAGTACTTC. Translated, it gives CASSVDGREVETQYF.

The J gene is TRBJ2-7, the V gene TRBV30; the D is unclear. From germline, CDR1 is GTSNPN and CDR2 SVGIG (reference sequence). Trimming took 1 base from V and 0 from J, leaving 7 bases between them. This CDR3 comprises 13 residues. The CDR3 here is CAWSEGSSYEQYF. Here the CDR3 DNA reads TGTGCCTGGAGTGAAGGCAGCTCCTACGAGCAGTACTTC.